This TCR beta chain appears in the sequencing data of a study of OX40 agonist ivuxolimab in advanced cancers. Looking at the study overall: Eligibility rules accepted prior anti-PD-1, anti-PD-L1 or anti-CTLA-4 therapy, and approximately 40% had some.

The V end lost 3 bases, the J end lost 4 bases, and 10 bases lay between the germline ends. Germline assignment: CDR1 SEHNR and CDR2 FQNEAQ (reference sequence). This CDR3 is built from 14 residues. General study points: A proportion of nonresponders additionally exhibited low normalized T-cell clonal expansion. Clones of CD4+ and CD8+ blood T cells grew by week 6 at doses of 0.1 to 3.0 mg/kg.

Sequencing used immunoSEQ multiplex PCR; TCRdb keeps in-frame clones, though not all of them. This sample yields around 56,000 clones, of which approximately 86% are seen a single time; around 0.99% belongs to the top ten. This clone was observed a few times. The antigen remains unidentified. The sequence was obtained from an adult with an advanced solid tumor such as melanoma, head and neck, liver or kidney cancer. Sequenced material: CD4+ or CD8+ T cells sorted from blood, taken in a trial of the OX40 agonist ivuxolimab. This chain joins TRBV7-9 and TRBJ1-3, with D unresolved. The CDR3 bases are TGTGCCAGCAGCTTCCGGGGAGAGGGAAACACCATATATTTT. It is translated as CASSFRGEGNTIYF.